This T cell receptor beta chain derives from a study of blood T cell repertoires in COVID-19. CDR1 and CDR2 from the germline V gene are SGDLS and YYNGEE. The CDR3 totals 15 residues. Between the trimmed V and J ends, which lost 3 bases and 5 bases, there was a span of 17 bases. The table came from immunoSEQ multiplex PCR; TCRdb's copy has only in-frame clones and leaves some out. The sample consists of about 230,000 clones, around 80% of them appearing once. This clone was recorded only once. This receptor was taken from a woman over 75 with active or convalescent COVID-19. Sample: peripheral blood. The gene calls are TRBV9 and TRBJ2-5; tentatively, D is TRBD1 (5 bases). The chain's CDR3 is CASSAQGVIGETQYF. The DNA for the CDR3 is TGTGCCAGCAGCGCGCAAGGGGTAATCGGGGAGACCCAGTACTTC.